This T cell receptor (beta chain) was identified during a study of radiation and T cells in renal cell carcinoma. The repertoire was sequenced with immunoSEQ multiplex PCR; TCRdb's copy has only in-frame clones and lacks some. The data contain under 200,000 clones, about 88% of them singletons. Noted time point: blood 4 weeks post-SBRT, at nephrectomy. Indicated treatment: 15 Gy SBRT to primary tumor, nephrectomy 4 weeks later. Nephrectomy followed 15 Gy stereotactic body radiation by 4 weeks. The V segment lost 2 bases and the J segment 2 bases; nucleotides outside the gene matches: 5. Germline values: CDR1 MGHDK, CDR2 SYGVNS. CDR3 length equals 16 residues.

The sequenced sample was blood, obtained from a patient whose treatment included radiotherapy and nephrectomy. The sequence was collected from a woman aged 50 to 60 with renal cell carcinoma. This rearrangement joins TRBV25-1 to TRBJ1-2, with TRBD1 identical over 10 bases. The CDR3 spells CASSEVGQGTNYGYTF. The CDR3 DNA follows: TGTGCCAGCAGTGAAGTGGGACAGGGGACCAACTATGGCTACACCTTC.